This T cell receptor beta chain was captured by sequencing in a study of blood T cell repertoires in COVID-19. Participants, about 18 to 100 years old, spanned about 26 US areas. Among Cohort 3 donors, those recovered had two negative PCRs, clearance, or symptom resolution. Germline V gene data show CDR1 as SNHLY and CDR2 as FYNNEI. The CDR3 runs 16 residues. V lost 5 bases and J lost 3; bases outside the gene matches: 7. This table comes from immunoSEQ multiplex PCR, and its TCRdb copy is limited to in-frame clones, with some not included. The profile shows 300,000 to 400,000 clones, more than 70% of them singletons.

V is TRBV2 and J is TRBJ2-3, with TRBD1 matching 11 bases. Sequencing was done on a sample of PBMCs or T cells enriched from blood (not recorded which). The clonotype originates from a woman aged 18-30 years who had recovered from COVID-19. The CDR3 protein is CASSLAGTGGTDTQYF. The CDR3 region has the DNA TGTGCCAGCAGTCTGGCCGGGACAGGGGGGACAGATACGCAGTATTTT.